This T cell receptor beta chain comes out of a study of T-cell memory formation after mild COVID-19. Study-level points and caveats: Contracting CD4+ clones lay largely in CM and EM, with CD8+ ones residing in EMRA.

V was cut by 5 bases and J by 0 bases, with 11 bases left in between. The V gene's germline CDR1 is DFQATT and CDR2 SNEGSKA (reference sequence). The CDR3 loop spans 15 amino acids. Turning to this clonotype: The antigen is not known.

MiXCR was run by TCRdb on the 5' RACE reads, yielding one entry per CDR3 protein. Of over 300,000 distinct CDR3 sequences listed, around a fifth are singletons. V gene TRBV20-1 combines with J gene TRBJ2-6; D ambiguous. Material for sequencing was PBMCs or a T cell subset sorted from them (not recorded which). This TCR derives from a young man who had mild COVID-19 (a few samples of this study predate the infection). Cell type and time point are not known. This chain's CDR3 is CSASSGVSGANVLTF. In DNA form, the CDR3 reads TGCAGTGCTTCCTCAGGCGTCTCTGGGGCCAACGTCCTGACTTTC.